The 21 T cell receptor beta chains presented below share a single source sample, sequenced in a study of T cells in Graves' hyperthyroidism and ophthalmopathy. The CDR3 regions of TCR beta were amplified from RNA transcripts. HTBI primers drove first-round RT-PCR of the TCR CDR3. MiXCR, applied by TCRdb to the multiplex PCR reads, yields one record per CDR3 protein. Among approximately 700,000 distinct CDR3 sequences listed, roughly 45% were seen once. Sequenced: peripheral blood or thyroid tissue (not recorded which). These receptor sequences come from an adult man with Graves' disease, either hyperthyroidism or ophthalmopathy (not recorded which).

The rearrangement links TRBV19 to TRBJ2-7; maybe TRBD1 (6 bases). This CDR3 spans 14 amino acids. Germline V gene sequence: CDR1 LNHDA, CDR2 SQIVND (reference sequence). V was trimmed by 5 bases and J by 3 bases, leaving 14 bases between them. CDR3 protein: CASSPNPGDYEQYF. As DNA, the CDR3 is TGTGCCAGTAGTCCCAACCCAGGGGACTACGAGCAGTACTTC.

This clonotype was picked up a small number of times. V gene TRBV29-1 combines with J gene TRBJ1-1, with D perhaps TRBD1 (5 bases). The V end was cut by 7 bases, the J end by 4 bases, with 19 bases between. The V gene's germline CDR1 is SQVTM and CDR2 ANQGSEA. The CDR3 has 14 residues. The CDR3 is CSAQSRGSSTEAFF. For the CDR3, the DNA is TGCAGCGCCCAAAGTAGGGGCTCGAGCACTGAAGCTTTCTTT.

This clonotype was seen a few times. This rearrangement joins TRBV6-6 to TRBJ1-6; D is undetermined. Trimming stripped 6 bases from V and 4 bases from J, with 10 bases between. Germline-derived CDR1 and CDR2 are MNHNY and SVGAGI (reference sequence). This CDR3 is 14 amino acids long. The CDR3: CASRMKNYNSPLHF. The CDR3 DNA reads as TGTGCCAGCAGGATGAAGAATTATAATTCACCCCTCCACTTT.

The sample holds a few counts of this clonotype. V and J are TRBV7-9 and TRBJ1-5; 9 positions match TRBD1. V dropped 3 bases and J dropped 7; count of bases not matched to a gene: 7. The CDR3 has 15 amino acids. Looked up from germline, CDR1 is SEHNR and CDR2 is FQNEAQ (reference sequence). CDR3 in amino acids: CASSLWSGQGQPQHF. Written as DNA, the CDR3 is TGTGCCAGCAGCTTGTGGTCGGGACAGGGCCAGCCCCAGCATTTT.

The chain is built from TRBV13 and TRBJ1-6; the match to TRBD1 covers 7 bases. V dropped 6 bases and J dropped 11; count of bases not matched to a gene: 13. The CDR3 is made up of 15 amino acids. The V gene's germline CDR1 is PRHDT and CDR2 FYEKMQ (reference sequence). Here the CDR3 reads CASSLRTGAHPPLHF. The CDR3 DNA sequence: TGTGCCAGCAGTTTGAGAACAGGGGCTCATCCACCCCTCCACTTT.

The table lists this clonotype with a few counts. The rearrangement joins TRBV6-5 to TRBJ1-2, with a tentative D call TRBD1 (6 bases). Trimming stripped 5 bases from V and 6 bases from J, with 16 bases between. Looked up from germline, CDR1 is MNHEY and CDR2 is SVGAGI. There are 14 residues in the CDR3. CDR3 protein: CASSILGTSDGYTF. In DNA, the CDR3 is TGTGCCAGCAGTATCCTTGGGACATCAGATGGCTACACCTTC.

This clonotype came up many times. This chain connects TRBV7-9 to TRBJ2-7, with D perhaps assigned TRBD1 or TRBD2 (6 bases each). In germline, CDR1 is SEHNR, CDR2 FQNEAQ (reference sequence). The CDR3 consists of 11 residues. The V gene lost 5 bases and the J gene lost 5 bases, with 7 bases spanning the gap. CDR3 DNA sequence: TGTGCCAGCAGCAGGGGGGACGAGCAGTACTTC. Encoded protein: CASSRGDEQYF.

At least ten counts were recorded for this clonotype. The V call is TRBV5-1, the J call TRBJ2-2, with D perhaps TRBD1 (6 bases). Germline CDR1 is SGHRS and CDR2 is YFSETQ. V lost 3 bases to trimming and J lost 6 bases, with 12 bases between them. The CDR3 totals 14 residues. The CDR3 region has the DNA TGCGCCAGCAGCTCCTACAGGGATGCCGGGGAGCTGTTTTTT. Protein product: CASSSYRDAGELFF.

CDR3 loop: CASSRLGQRYEQYF. The CDR3 region has the DNA TGTGCCAGCAGCCGCCTCGGACAGCGCTACGAGCAGTACTTC. The chain employs TRBV11-2 and TRBJ2-7, with D maybe TRBD1 (6 bases). The CDR3 spans 14 residues. Per the germline V gene, CDR1 is SGHAT and CDR2 is FQNNGV. Trimming cost V 5 bases and J 3 bases, with 14 bases left between them.

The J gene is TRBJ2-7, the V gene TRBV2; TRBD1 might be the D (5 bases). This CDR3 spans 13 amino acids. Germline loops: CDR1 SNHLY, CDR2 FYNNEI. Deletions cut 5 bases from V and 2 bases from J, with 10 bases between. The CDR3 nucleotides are TGTGCCAGCAGTTACCCGGACACCTACGAGCAGTACTTC. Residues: CASSYPDTYEQYF.

The CDR3 DNA reads TGTGCCAGCAGCTTTATTAGACAGGGGAATGAAAAACTGTTTTTT. This translates into CASSFIRQGNEKLFF. V is TRBV7-2 and J is TRBJ1-4, with 8 bases aligning to TRBD1. The length of the CDR3 is 15 residues. Looked up from germline, CDR1 is SGHTA and CDR2 is FQGNSA. V dropped 3 bases and J dropped 5; count of bases not matched to a gene: 5.

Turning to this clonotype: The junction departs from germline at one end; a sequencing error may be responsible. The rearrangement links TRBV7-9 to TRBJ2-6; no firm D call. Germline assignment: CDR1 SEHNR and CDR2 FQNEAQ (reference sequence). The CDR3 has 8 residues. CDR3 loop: CASSSQAF. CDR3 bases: TGTGCCAGCAGCTCCCAGGCTTTC.

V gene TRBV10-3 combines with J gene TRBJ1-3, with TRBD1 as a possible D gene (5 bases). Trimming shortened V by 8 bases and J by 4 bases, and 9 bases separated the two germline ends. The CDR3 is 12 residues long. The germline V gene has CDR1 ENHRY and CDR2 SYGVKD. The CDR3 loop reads CAILGAGNTIYF. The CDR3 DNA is TGTGCCATCTTAGGGGCCGGAAACACCATATATTTT.

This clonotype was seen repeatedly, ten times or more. CDR3 sequence (DNA): TGTGCCACCAGCAGAGATAACCTGGACGTCTCTGGAAACACCATATATTTT. The encoded protein is CATSRDNLDVSGNTIYF. The chain joins TRBV15 to TRBJ1-3; D not certain. CDR3 length: 17 amino acids. The V gene lost 0 bases and the J gene lost 0 bases, with 12 bases spanning the gap. The germline CDR1 and CDR2 sequences are LNHNV and YYDKDF (reference sequence).

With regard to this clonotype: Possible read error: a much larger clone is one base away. CDR3 sequence: CASSPGQGAGANVLPF. The CDR3, as DNA: TGTGCCAGCAGCCCAGGACAGGGGGCTGGGGCCAACGTCCTGCCTTTC. The genes are TRBV7-9 and TRBJ2-6; 11 bases are a match to TRBD1. This CDR3 spans 16 amino acids. Germline loops: CDR1 SEHNR, CDR2 FQNEAQ (reference sequence).

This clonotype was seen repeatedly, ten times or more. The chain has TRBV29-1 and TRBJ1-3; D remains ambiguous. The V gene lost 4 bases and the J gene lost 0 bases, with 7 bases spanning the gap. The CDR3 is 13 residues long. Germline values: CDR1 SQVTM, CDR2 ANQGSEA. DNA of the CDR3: TGCAGCGTTGCACAAAACTCTGGAAACACCATATATTTT. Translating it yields CSVAQNSGNTIYF.

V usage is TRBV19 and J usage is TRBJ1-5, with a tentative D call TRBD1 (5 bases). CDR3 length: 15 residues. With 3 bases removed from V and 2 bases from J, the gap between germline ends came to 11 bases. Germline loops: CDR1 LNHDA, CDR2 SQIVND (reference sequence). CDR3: CASSIQGGGNQPQHF. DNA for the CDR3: TGTGCCAGTAGTATTCAGGGTGGGGGCAATCAGCCCCAGCATTTT.

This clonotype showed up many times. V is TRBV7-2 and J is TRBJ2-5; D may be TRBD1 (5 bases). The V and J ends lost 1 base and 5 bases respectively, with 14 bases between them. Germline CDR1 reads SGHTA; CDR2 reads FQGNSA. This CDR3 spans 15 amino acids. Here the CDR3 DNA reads TGTGCCAGCAGCTTAGGGCAGGGTGGTGCCGAGACCCAGTACTTC. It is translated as CASSLGQGGAETQYF.

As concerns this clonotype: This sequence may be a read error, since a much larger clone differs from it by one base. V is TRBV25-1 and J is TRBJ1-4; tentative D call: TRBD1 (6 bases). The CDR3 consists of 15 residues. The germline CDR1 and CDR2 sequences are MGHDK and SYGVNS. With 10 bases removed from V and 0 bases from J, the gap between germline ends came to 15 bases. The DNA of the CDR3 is TGTGCCAACAGCCCCTGGACAGCAACTAATGAAAAACTGTTTTTT. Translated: CANSPWTATNEKLFF.

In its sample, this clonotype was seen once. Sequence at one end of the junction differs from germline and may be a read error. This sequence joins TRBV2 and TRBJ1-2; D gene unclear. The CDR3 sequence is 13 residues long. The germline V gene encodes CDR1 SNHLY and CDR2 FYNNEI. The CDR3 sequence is CTSSPQTPYGYTF. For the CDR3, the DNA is TGTACCAGCAGTCCTCAGACTCCCTATGGCTACACCTTC.

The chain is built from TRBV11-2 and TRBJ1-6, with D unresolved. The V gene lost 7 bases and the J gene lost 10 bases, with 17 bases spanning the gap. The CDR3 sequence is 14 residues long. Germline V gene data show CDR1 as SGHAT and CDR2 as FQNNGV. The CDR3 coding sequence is TGTGCCAGCATCTCTGTTCCGGGAGGCTCACCCCTCCACTTT. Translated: CASISVPGGSPLHF.